The sequence of this T cell receptor beta chain was determined in a study of blood T cell repertoires in COVID-19. Overall study: T cells, B-cell-depleted T cells, or PBMCs supplied cDNA or gDNA.

Assay used: immunoSEQ multiplex PCR; TCRdb lists only in-frame clones, some missing. The profile shows 200,000 to 300,000 clones, 84% of them singletons. Only one count was recorded for this clone. Germline V gene sequence: CDR1 SQVTM, CDR2 ANQGSEA. Trimming stripped 4 bases from V and 4 bases from J, with 13 bases between. CDR3 length: 13 residues. The chain has TRBV29-1 and TRBJ1-1, with D possibly matching TRBD1 (6 bases). This sequence was found in a man between 35 and 55 years old who had recovered from COVID-19. The specimen was peripheral blood. The DNA of the CDR3 is TGCAGCGTTGCTGGGCGGGGGGCCACTGAAGCTTTCTTT. Its protein product is CSVAGRGATEAFF.